This T cell receptor (beta chain) was captured by sequencing in a study of T cell repertoires in cytomegalovirus infection. The overall study: The authors relied on CMV epitopes, both recently identified HLA-C-restricted and well-studied HLA-B-restricted. A matching HLA type, together with CMV infection, was signaled by public TCR beta signatures. General study results and limits: CMV-specific TCR beta clonotypes restricted by HLA-C dominated the ex vivo response. Cumulative frequency of public TCR beta families picked out carriers of CMV plus the relevant HLA.

The V and J ends lost 5 bases and 6 bases respectively, with 18 bases between them. This CDR3 has 15 amino acids. Germline V lookup: CDR1 SGHTA, CDR2 FQGNSA. MiXCR, run by TCRdb on the reads, gives a single entry per CDR3 protein. This table holds 570,000 or so distinct CDR3 sequences, 40% found once. Notes on this clonotype: Its antigen remains unidentified.

This sequence joins TRBV7-2 and TRBJ2-3; possible D gene TRBD1, 6 bases. Here the sequenced sample was cultured PBMCs, taken from culture after CMV antigen stimulation. The sequence came from a human donor in good health (CMV status not recorded). Some clones in this sample may be carry-over from other donors' samples. The CDR3 DNA sequence: TGTGCCAGCAGCACCGCTCAGGGGAGACCGGATACGCAGTATTTT. As protein: CASSTAQGRPDTQYF.